This TCR beta chain was found in a study of blood T cell repertoires in COVID-19. Study-level information: Italy, Spain and the United States were the sources of the convalescent and acute COVID-19 samples. In each case, the material was cDNA or gDNA derived from T cells, B-cell-depleted T cells, or PBMCs.

Some clones are missing from TCRdb's copy, which holds only in-frame ones; the method was immunoSEQ multiplex PCR. The sample shows a few hundred thousand clones, roughly nine tenths of them seen only once. Residents of about two dozen US areas, aged roughly 18 to 89 years, made up the participants. Sequencing was performed on PBMCs or T cells enriched from blood (not recorded which). The receptor was derived from a man between 18 and 29 years old who had recovered from COVID-19.

The CDR3 protein is CAISGEGDQPQHF. CDR3 sequence (DNA): TGTGCCATCAGTGGAGAGGGAGATCAGCCCCAGCATTTT. The chain uses TRBV10-3 and TRBJ1-5; D remains ambiguous. The CDR3 runs to 13 residues. From germline, CDR1 is ENHRY and CDR2 SYGVKD. Trimming took 4 bases from V and 5 from J, leaving 9 bases between them.